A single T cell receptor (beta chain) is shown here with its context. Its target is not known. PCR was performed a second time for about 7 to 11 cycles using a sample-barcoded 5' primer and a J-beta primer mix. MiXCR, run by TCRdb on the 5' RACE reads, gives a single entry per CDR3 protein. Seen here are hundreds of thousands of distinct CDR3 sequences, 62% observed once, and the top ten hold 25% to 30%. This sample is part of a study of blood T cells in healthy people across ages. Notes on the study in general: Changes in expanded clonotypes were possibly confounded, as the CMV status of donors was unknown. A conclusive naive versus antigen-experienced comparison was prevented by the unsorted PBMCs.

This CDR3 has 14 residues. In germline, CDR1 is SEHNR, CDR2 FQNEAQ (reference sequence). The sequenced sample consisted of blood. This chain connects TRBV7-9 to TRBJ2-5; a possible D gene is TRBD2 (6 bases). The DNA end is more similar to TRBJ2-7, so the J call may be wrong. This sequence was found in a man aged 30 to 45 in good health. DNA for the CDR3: TGTGCCAGCAGCTTAGCGCGGGGCCTTGACGAGCAGTACTTC. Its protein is CASSLARGLDEQYF.